One and the same sample provided the 8 T cell receptor beta chains below, sequenced in a study of early T cells in non-severe SARS-CoV-2 infection. TCRdb itself ran the 5' RACE reads through MiXCR, one entry per CDR3 protein. The repertoire holds over 90,000 distinct CDR3 sequences, with roughly 12% as singletons. Specimen: whole blood, collected at baseline. These TCRs come from an adult who was a healthcare worker with PCR-confirmed SARS-CoV-2 infection or an uninfected control (not recorded which).

This clonotype turned up a few times. The gene calls are TRBV11-3 and TRBJ2-7; D unclear. The germline CDR1 and CDR2 sequences are SGHNT and YENEEA. V lost 5 bases, J lost 2 bases, and 19 bases lay in between. The length of the CDR3 is 16 residues. The CDR3 spells CASSPRKGGEAYEQYF. For the CDR3, the DNA is TGTGCCAGCAGCCCCCGTAAGGGCGGTGAGGCCTACGAGCAGTACTTC.

V is TRBV11-2 and J is TRBJ2-2, with 9 bases fitting TRBD1. J lost 5 bases, V lost 6 bases, and 10 bases had no gene match. CDR3 size: 16 residues. The germline V gene encodes CDR1 SGHAT and CDR2 FQNNGV. The CDR3: CASRPTGGHLTGELFF. The DNA of the CDR3 is TGTGCCAGCAGACCAACAGGGGGCCATCTGACCGGGGAGCTGTTTTTT.

This clonotype was seen many times. The V gene is TRBV7-6, the J gene TRBJ1-1; 8 bases align to TRBD1. The CDR3 totals 18 residues. Germline assignment: CDR1 SGHVS and CDR2 FNYEAQ. V trimming: 1 base; J trimming: 1 base; junction bases outside the gene matches: 11. The CDR3 loop is CASSLETGESWRNTEAFF. In DNA, the CDR3 is TGTGCCAGCAGCTTAGAGACAGGGGAGTCGTGGAGGAACACTGAAGCTTTCTTT.

This sequence joins TRBV6-5 and TRBJ1-4; D call uncertain. Germline V gives CDR1 MNHEY, CDR2 SVGAGI. The CDR3 spans 17 residues. Trimming stripped 5 bases from V and 0 bases from J, with 16 bases between. CDR3 DNA sequence: TGTGCCAGCAGTCCACAGCCGACCCTTCCAACTAATGAAAAACTGTTTTTT. It encodes CASSPQPTLPTNEKLFF.

Note on this clonotype: One junction end does not reproduce the germline sequence, and a read error may be involved. This chain uses TRBV7-7 with TRBJ2-7; perhaps TRBD2 as D (6 bases). The CDR3 loop spans 13 amino acids. CDR1 and CDR2 (germline): SSHAT, FNYEAQ (reference sequence). CDR3 loop: CASSSSGGREQYF. In DNA, the CDR3 is TGTGCTAGCAGCTCGAGTGGGGGGAGGGAGCAGTACTTC. Based on the CDR3 plus reference TRBV7-7 and TRBJ2-7, the full variable domain is GAGVSQSPRYKVTKRGQDVTLRCDPISSHATLYWYQQALGQGPEFLTYFNYEAQPDKSGLPSDRFSAERPEGSISTLTIQRTEQRDSAMYRCASSSSGGREQYFGPGTRLTVT.

The chain joins TRBV18 to TRBJ2-1, with no clear D. The CDR3 spans 14 residues. Germline CDR1 is KGHSH and CDR2 is LQKENI. Deletions cut 6 bases from V and 6 bases from J, with 15 bases between. CDR3 DNA: TGTGCCAGCTCCCGAGATCCCCAGGCCAATGAGCAGTTCTTC. Translating gives CASSRDPQANEQFF.

The chain combines TRBV6-5 with TRBJ1-5; weak D call: TRBD1 (5 bases). Germline V lookup: CDR1 MNHEY, CDR2 SVGAGI. Trimming took 6 bases from V and 1 from J, leaving 16 bases between them. CDR3 size: 16 residues. CDR3 residues: CASSRGTIGSNQPQHF. CDR3 nucleotide sequence: TGTGCCAGCAGCAGAGGGACCATTGGGAGCAATCAGCCCCAGCATTTT.

In its sample, this clonotype is medium-sized. The chain is built from TRBV7-8 and TRBJ2-7; 11 bases align to TRBD1. This CDR3 comprises 15 residues. Losses at the gene ends were 5 bases for V and 5 bases for J; bases not matched to a gene: 8. The V gene's germline CDR1 is SGHVS and CDR2 FQNEAQ. CDR3 sequence (DNA): TGTGCCAGCAGCAGCCGGACAGGGGGCGTCGACGAGCAGTACTTC. It is translated as CASSSRTGGVDEQYF.